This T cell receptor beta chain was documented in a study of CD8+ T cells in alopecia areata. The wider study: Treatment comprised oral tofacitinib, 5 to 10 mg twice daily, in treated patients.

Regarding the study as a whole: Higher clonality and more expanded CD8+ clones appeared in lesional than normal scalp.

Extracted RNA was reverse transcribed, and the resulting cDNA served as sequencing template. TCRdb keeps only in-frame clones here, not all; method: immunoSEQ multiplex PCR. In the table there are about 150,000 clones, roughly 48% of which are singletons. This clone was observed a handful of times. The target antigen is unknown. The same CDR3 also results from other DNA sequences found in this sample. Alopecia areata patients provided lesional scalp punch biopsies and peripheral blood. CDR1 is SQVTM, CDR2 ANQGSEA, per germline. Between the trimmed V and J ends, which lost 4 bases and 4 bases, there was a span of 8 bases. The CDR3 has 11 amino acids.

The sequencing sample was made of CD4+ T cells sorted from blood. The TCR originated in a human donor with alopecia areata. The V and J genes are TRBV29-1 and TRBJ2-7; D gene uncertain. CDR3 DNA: TGCAGCGTTGCAACAGTGTACGAGCAGTACTTC. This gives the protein CSVATVYEQYF.